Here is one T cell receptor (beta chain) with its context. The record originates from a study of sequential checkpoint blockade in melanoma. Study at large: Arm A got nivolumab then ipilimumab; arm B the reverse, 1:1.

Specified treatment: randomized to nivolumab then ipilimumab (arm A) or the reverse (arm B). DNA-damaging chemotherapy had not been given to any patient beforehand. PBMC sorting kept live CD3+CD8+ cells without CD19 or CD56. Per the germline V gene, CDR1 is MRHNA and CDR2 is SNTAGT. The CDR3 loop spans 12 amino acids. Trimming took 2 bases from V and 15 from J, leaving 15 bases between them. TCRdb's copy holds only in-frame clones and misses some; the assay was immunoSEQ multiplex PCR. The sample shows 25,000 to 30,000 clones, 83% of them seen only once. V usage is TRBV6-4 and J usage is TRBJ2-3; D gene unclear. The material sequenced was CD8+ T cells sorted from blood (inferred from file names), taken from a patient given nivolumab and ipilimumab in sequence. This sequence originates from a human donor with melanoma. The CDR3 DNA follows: TGTGCCAGCAGTGACGCGGAACTACTAAAATATTTT. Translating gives CASSDAELLKYF.